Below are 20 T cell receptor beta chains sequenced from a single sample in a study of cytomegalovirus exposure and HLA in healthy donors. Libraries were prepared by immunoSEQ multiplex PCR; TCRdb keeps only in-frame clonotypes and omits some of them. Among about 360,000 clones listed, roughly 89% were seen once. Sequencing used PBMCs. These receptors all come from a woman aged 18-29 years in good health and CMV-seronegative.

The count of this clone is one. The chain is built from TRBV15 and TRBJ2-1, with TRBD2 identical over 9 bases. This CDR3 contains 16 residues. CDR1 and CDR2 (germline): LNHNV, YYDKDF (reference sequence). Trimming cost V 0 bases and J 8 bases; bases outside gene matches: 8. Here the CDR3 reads CATSRDTAGGLDEQFF. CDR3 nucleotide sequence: TGTGCCACCAGCAGAGATACAGCGGGAGGTCTGGATGAGCAGTTCTTC.

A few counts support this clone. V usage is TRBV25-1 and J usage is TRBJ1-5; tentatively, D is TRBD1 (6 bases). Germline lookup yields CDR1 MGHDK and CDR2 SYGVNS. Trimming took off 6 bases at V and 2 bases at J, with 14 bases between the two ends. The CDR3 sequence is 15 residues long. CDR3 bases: TGTGCCAGCAGGCCCGACAGGTCTGGCAATCAGCCCCAGCATTTT. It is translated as CASRPDRSGNQPQHF.

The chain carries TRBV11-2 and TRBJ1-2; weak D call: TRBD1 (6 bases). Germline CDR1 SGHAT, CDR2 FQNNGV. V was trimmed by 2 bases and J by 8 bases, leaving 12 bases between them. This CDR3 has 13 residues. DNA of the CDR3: TGTGCCAGCAGCTTAACAGGGACGGGGGGCTACACCTTC. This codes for CASSLTGTGGYTF.

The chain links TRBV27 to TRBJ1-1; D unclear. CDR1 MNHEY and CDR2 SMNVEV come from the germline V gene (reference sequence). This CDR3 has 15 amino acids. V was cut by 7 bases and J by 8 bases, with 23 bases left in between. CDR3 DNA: TGTGCCAGCACCCCCTCAGAGGTTTTTATGTCAGAAGCTTTCTTT. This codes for CASTPSEVFMSEAFF.

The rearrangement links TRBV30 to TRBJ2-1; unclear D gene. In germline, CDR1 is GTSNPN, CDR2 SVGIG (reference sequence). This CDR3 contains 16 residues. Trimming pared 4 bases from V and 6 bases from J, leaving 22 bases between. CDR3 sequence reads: CAWNIGARRSLNEQFF. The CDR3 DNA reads TGTGCCTGGAACATAGGAGCTAGACGATCCCTCAATGAGCAGTTCTTC.

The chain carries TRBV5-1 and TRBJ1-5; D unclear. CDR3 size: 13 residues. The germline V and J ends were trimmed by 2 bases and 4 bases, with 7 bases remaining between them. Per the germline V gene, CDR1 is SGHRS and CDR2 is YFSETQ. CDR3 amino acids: CASSLAFNQPQHF. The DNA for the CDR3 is TGCGCCAGCAGCTTAGCTTTTAATCAGCCCCAGCATTTT.

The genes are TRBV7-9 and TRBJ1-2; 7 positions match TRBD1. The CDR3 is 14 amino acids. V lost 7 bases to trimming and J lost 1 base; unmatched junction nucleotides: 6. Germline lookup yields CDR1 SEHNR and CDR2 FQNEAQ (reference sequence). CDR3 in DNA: TGTGCCAGCACCGTGACAGGGTATAACTATGGCTACACCTTC. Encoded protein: CASTVTGYNYGYTF.

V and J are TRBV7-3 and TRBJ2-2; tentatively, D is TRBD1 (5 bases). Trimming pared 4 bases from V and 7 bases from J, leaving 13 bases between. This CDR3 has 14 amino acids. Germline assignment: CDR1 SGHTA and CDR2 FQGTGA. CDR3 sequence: CASSSQGSGGELFF. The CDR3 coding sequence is TGTGCCAGCAGCTCCCAGGGTAGTGGCGGGGAGCTGTTTTTT.

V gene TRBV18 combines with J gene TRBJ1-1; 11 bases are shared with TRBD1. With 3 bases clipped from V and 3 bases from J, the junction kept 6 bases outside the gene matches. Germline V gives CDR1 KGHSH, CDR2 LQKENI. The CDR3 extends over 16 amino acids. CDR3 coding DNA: TGTGCCAGCTCACCGCTCTCGGGACAGGGGGACACTGAAGCTTTCTTT. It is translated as CASSPLSGQGDTEAFF.

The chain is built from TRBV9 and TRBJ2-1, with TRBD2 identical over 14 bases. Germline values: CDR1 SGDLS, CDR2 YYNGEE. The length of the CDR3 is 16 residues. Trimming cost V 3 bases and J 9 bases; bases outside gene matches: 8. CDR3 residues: CASSGEGLAGVGEQFF. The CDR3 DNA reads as TGTGCCAGCAGCGGAGAGGGACTAGCGGGAGTAGGTGAGCAGTTCTTC.

The CDR3 sequence is CASSEYTTRTYEQYF. Written as DNA, the CDR3 is TGTGCCAGCAGTGAATACACAACTAGAACCTACGAGCAGTACTTC. The chain links TRBV6-1 to TRBJ2-7; a weak D match, TRBD2 (5 bases). Trimming left V 2 bases short and J 2 bases short, with 13 bases between. CDR1 and CDR2 (germline): MNHNS, SASEGT. The CDR3 length is 15 residues.

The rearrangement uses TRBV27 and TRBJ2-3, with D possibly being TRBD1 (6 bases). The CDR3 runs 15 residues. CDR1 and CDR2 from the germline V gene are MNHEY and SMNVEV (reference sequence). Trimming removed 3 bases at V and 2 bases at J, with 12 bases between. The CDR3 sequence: CASSLLGALTDTQYF. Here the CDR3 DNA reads TGTGCCAGCAGTTTGCTGGGGGCACTCACAGATACGCAGTATTTT.

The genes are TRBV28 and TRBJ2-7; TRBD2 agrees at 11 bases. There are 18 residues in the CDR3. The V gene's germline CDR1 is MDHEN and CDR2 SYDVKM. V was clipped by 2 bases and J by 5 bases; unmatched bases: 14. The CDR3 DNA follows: TGTGCCAGCAGTTTACTAGCGGGAGGTCCCCTAAAGGAGGACGAGCAGTACTTC. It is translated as CASSLLAGGPLKEDEQYF.

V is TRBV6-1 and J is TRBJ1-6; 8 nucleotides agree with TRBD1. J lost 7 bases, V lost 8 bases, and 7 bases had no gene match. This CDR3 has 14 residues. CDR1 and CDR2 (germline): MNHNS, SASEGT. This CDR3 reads CASVRGQENSPLHF. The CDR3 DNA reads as TGTGCCAGCGTGAGGGGACAGGAGAATTCACCCCTCCACTTT.

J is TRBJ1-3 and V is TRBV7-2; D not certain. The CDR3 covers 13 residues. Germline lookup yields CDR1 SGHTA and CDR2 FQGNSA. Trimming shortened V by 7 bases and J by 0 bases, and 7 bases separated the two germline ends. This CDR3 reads CASTFSSGNTIYF. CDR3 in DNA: TGTGCCAGCACCTTTAGCTCTGGAAACACCATATATTTT.

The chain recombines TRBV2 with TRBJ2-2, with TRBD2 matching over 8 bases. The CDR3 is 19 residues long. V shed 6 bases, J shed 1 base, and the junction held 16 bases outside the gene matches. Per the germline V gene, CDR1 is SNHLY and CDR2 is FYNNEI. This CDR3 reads CASRGRLAHPLENTGELFF. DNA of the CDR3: TGTGCCAGCAGGGGAAGACTAGCGCACCCGCTAGAGAACACCGGGGAGCTGTTTTTT.

In nucleotides, the CDR3 is TGCGCCAGCAGCCGGGACAGGAGGTTCAATGAGCAGTTCTTC. Its protein product is CASSRDRRFNEQFF. This rearrangement joins TRBV5-1 to TRBJ2-1, with 8 bases aligning to TRBD1. Germline V gene lookup returns CDR1 SGHRS and CDR2 YFSETQ. CDR3 length: 14 residues. With 4 bases clipped from V and 6 bases from J, the junction kept 6 bases outside the gene matches.

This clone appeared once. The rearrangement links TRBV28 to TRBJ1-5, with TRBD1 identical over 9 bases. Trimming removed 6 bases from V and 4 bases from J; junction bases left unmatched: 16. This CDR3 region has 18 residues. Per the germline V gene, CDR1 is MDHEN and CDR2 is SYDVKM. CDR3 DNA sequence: TGTGCCAGCAGGCCCGTTGGATGGGACAGGGAAGGAAATCAGCCCCAGCATTTT. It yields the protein CASRPVGWDREGNQPQHF.

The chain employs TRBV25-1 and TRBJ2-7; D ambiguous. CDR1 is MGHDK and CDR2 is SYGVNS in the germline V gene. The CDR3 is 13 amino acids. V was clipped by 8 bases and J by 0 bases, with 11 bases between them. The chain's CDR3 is CASPAFSSYEQYF. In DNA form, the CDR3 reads TGTGCCAGCCCTGCGTTTAGCTCCTACGAGCAGTACTTC.

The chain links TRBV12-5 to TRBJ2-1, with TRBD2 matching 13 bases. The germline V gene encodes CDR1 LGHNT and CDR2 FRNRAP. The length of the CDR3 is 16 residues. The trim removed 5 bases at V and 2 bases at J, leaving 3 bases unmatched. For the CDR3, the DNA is TGTGCTAGTGGTCTGGGGACTAGCGGGACCTACAATGAGCAGTTCTTC. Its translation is CASGLGTSGTYNEQFF.